This is a list of T cell receptor beta chains from one sample in a study of CD8 T cells in ankylosing spondylitis. TCRdb reprocessed the 5' RACE reads with MiXCR, giving one entry per CDR3 protein. This repertoire shows some 130,000 distinct CDR3 sequences, roughly 13% found once; its top ten account for 2.5% to 3%. Material for sequencing was blood, either unsorted or a sorted T cell fraction (not recorded which). Source of these receptors: a female donor with ankylosing spondylitis or in good health (not recorded which). Each CDR3 is given with its conserved first and last residue. Each record gives: J gene, V gene, CDR3 protein.

TRBJ2-2 | TRBV7-3 | CASSYTSSGQDTGELFF
TRBJ2-5 | TRBV5-1 | CASSLGTAWPETQYF
TRBJ2-7 | TRBV10-3 | CAISAASGSKQYF
TRBJ2-1 | TRBV5-4 | CASSLGAGESGNEQFF
TRBJ2-2 | TRBV25-1 | CASRQGLTGELFF
TRBJ2-1 | TRBV7-2 | CASSAGLAGSSYNEQFF
TRBJ1-2 | TRBV28 | CASSPQSNYGYTF
TRBJ1-1 | TRBV2 | CASVHGGSPNTEAFF
TRBJ2-1 | TRBV5-4 | CASSTGGLDEQFF
TRBJ2-5 | TRBV20-1 | CSAMGGRETQYF
TRBJ2-5 | TRBV7-8 | CASSLAQGLKETQYF
TRBJ1-4 | TRBV7-9 | CASSLATGPTNEKLFF
TRBJ2-1 | TRBV6-1 | CASSTRLAGDNEQFF
TRBJ2-7 | TRBV29-1 | CSVEAAGGREQYF
TRBJ2-1 | TRBV11-2 | CASSGGGGFSYNEQFF
TRBJ2-7 | TRBV12-3/TRBV12-4 | CASSLYWGSNLTFSYEQYF
TRBJ2-7 | TRBV2 | CASSPQGAEQYF
TRBJ2-5 | TRBV18 | CASSVGLQETQYF
TRBJ1-2 | TRBV15 | CATNRDMDQHGYTF
TRBJ1-1 | TRBV29-1 | CSVGEGVNTEAFF
TRBJ1-1 | TRBV3-1 | CASSPRDRVGTEAFF
TRBJ1-2 | TRBV6-1 | CASRPTVNYGYTF
TRBJ1-1 | TRBV20-1 | CSARAMKGTEAFF